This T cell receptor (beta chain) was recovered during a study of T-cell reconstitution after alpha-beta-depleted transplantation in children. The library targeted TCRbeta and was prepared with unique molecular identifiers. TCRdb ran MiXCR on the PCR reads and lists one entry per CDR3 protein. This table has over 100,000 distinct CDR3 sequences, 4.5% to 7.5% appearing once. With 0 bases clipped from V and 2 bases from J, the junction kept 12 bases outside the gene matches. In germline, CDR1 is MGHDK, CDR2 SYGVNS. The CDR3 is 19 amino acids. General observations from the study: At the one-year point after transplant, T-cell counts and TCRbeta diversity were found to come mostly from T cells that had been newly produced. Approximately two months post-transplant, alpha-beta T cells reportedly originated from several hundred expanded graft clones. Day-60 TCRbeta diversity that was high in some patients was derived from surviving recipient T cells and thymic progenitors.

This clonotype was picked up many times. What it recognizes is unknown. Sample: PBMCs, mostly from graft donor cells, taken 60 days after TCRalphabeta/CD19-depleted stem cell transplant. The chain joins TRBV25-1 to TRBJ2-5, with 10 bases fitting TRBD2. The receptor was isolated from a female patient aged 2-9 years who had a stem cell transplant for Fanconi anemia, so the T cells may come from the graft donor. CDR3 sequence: CASSEYGGTSDSVQETQYF. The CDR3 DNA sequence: TGTGCCAGCAGTGAATATGGCGGGACTAGCGACAGCGTTCAAGAGACCCAGTACTTC.